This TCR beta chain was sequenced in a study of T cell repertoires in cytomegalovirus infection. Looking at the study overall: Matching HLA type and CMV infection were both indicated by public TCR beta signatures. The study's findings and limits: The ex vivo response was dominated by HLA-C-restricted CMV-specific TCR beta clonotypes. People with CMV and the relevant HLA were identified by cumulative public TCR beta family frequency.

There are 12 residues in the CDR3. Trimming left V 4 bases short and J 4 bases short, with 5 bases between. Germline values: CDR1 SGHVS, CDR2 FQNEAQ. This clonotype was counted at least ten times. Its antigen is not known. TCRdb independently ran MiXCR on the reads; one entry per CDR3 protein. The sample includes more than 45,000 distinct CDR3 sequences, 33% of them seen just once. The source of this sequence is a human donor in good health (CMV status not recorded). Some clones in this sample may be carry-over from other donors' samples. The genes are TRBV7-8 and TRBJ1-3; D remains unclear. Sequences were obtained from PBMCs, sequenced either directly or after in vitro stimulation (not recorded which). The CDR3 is CASSSHGNTIYF. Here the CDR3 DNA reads TGTGCCAGCAGCTCGCACGGAAACACCATATATTTT.